This T cell receptor (beta chain) was recovered during a study of blood T cell repertoires in COVID-19. Study-level background: T cells, B-cell-depleted T cells, or PBMCs provided the cDNA or gDNA that served as material.

Unmatched junction bases numbered 9, after V lost 3 bases and J lost 7 bases. The germline V gene encodes CDR1 KGHSH and CDR2 LQKENI. The CDR3 loop spans 15 amino acids. Original data processing: Reference gene primer amplification gave nucleated cell count estimates. This table comes from immunoSEQ multiplex PCR, and its TCRdb copy is limited to in-frame clones, with some not included. V and J calls and clone size are copied from that table; D and trimming were computed from the DNA. The sample has 150,000 to 250,000 clones; about 80% are singletons. Sequencing was performed on peripheral blood. The genes are TRBV18 and TRBJ1-1; 9 bases are shared with TRBD1. The receptor's source is a human donor with acute or convalescent COVID-19. The donor label of this sample is uncertain. This CDR3 reads CASSPPDRGAGEAFF. CDR3 nucleotide sequence: TGTGCCAGCTCACCCCCCGACAGGGGGGCGGGTGAAGCTTTCTTT.